The next 15 T cell receptor beta chains were all read from a single sample in a study of cytomegalovirus exposure and HLA in healthy donors (dated by TCRdb to 2017 to 2019). Library preparation employed the immunoSEQ multiplex PCR assay. TCRdb took this table from immuneACCESS and kept in-frame rearrangements with V and J called. Such tables lack part of the clones; where checked against another copy, unresolved V genes explain under half of the gap, and the rest is unexplained. A total of about 260,000 clones appear in this sample, around 90% of them only once. Of the sample, just over 3% falls within the top ten clones. The specimen was PBMCs. These receptors all come from a woman between 25 and 40 years old in good health and CMV-seronegative.

This chain uses TRBV29-1 with TRBJ2-3, with D perhaps matching TRBD2 (5 bases). Germline V CDR1 and CDR2: SQVTM, ANQGSEA. The CDR3 is made up of 15 amino acids. The V and J ends lost 4 bases and 2 bases respectively, with 16 bases between them. This CDR3 reads CSVVFEGQITDTQYF. The CDR3, as DNA: TGCAGCGTTGTTTTCGAGGGTCAGATCACAGATACGCAGTATTTT.

CDR3 sequence reads: CASGGRNTEAFF. The CDR3 DNA reads TGTGCCAGCGGGGGGCGGAACACTGAAGCTTTCTTT. V and J are TRBV9 and TRBJ1-1; D perhaps matches TRBD1 (6 bases). V lost 7 bases, J lost 1 base, and 8 bases lay in between. This CDR3 region has 12 residues. Germline V gene data show CDR1 as SGDLS and CDR2 as YYNGEE. Combining the CDR3 with reference TRBV9 and TRBJ1-1 gives the whole variable domain DSGVTQTPKHLITATGQRVTLRCSPRSGDLSVYWYQQSLDQGLQFLIQYYNGEERAKGNILERFSAQQFPDLHSELNLSSLELGDSALYFCASGGRNTEAFFGQGTRLTVV.

The chain combines TRBV5-5 with TRBJ2-7; D is ambiguous. The length of the CDR3 is 15 residues. Germline CDR1 reads SGHKS; CDR2 reads YYEKEE (reference sequence). V gave up 0 bases and J gave up 7 bases, with 17 bases separating them. The CDR3: CASSLGVDPVGEQYF. CDR3 nucleotides: TGTGCCAGCAGCTTGGGAGTAGACCCCGTTGGAGAGCAGTACTTC.

The V and J genes are TRBV11-2 and TRBJ1-4; D uncertain. V was pared by 6 bases and J by 7 bases, with 12 bases between. The length of the CDR3 is 13 residues. Per germline, CDR1 SGHAT and CDR2 FQNNGV. The CDR3 DNA reads as TGTGCCAGCAGTGTGACCGTGGGTGAAAAACTGTTTTTT. This gives the protein CASSVTVGEKLFF.

A remark on this clone: Other DNA sequences in this specimen translate into the identical CDR3. This chain uses TRBV27 with TRBJ2-7, with D hard to call. The ends were cut back, 3 bases at V and 0 bases at J, with 6 bases in the middle. The germline V gene has CDR1 MNHEY and CDR2 SMNVEV (reference sequence). The CDR3 covers 13 residues. The CDR3, as DNA: TGTGCCAGCAGTTTTTCCGGCTCCTACGAGCAGTACTTC. This sequence encodes CASSFSGSYEQYF.

Details on this clone: In the same sample, other DNA sequences code for this CDR3. The rearrangement uses TRBV4-3 and TRBJ2-3; D uncertain. CDR1 is LGHNA, CDR2 YSLEER, per germline. The CDR3 covers 14 residues. V shed 1 base and J shed 1 base, with 6 bases lying between them. DNA of the CDR3: TGCGCCAGCAGCCAAGGTGGCGGCACAGATACGCAGTATTTT. Protein product: CASSQGGGTDTQYF.

This clone was counted between two and nine times. This chain joins TRBV7-9 and TRBJ2-6; the match to TRBD1 covers 9 bases. Germline V lookup: CDR1 SEHNR, CDR2 FQNEAQ (reference sequence). The CDR3 extends over 17 amino acids. Unmatched junction bases numbered 6, after V lost 5 bases and J lost 1 base. CDR3 loop: CASSAGQGRSGANVLTF. CDR3 DNA sequence: TGTGCCAGCAGCGCTGGACAGGGGAGGTCTGGGGCCAACGTCCTGACTTTC.

The chain carries TRBV9 and TRBJ2-2; 8 bases are a match to TRBD1. This CDR3 comprises 17 residues. Germline CDR1 SGDLS, CDR2 YYNGEE. V lost 4 bases to trimming and J lost 0 bases; unmatched junction nucleotides: 8. The DNA of the CDR3 is TGTGCCAGCAGCCCCCGTGGACAGGGTCCGAACACCGGGGAGCTGTTTTTT. It encodes CASSPRGQGPNTGELFF.

The sample holds one count of this clone. This chain uses TRBV4-1 with TRBJ1-5; 9 bases line up with TRBD1. CDR3 length equals 16 residues. The V gene's germline CDR1 is MGHRA and CDR2 YSYEKL. Trimming removed 1 base from V and 8 bases from J; junction bases left unmatched: 9. CDR3 protein: CASSQAMTGGFEPQHF. DNA of the CDR3: TGCGCCAGCAGCCAAGCGATGACAGGGGGATTTGAGCCCCAGCATTTT.

The CDR3 coding sequence is TGTGCCAGCAGGGCGGGAGGTGTTGCCGGGGAGCTGTTTTTT. Protein: CASRAGGVAGELFF. The chain employs TRBV28 and TRBJ2-2, with TRBD2 matching 8 bases. V lost 6 bases to trimming and J lost 6 bases; unmatched junction nucleotides: 6. Germline values: CDR1 MDHEN, CDR2 SYDVKM. The CDR3 is made up of 14 amino acids.

The rearrangement uses TRBV28 and TRBJ2-7; D remains unclear. Germline-derived CDR1 and CDR2 are MDHEN and SYDVKM. The CDR3 covers 11 residues. Trimming removed 2 bases from V and 7 bases from J, with 6 bases in between. The CDR3 DNA follows: TGTGCCAGCAGTTTAAGTTGGGAGCAGTACTTC. Its translation is CASSLSWEQYF. The complete variable domain, with remaining parts taken from reference TRBV28 and TRBJ2-7, reads DVKVTQSSRYLVKRTGEKVFLECVQDMDHENMFWYRQDPGLGLRLIYFSYDVKMKEKGDIPEGYSVSREKKERFSLILESASTNQTSMYLCASSLSWEQYFGPGTRLTVT.

V is TRBV7-9 and J is TRBJ1-3, with no clear D. The germline V gene has CDR1 SEHNR and CDR2 FQNEAQ (reference sequence). There are 16 residues in the CDR3. Trimming cost V 4 bases and J 0 bases, with 13 bases left between them. The CDR3 region is CASSSSRASSGNTIYF. CDR3 DNA sequence: TGTGCCAGCAGCTCATCAAGAGCTTCCTCTGGAAACACCATATATTTT.

V gene TRBV21-1 combines with J gene TRBJ1-5; the D call TRBD1 from the table was never checked on the DNA. TRBV21-1 counts as a pseudogene. CDR3 length: 21 amino acids. As DNA, the CDR3 is TGTGCCAGCAGCAATCGGGAGAGGACAGGGGGCCCCCCACGAAACAATCAGCCCCAGCATTTT. Amino acid sequence: CASSNRERTGGPPRNNQPQHF.

The chain links TRBV7-6 to TRBJ2-7; D not certain. The CDR3 is 13 residues long. V gave up 1 base and J gave up 6 bases, with 10 bases separating them. Germline V gene sequence: CDR1 SGHVS, CDR2 FNYEAQ. CDR3 nucleotides: TGTGCCAGCAGCTTAGTATCGAGTCTCGAGCAGTACTTC. Its protein is CASSLVSSLEQYF. Together with reference TRBV7-6 and TRBJ2-7, the CDR3 gives the full variable domain: GAGVSQSPRYKVTKRGQDVALRCDPISGHVSLYWYRQALGQGPEFLTYFNYEAQQDKSGLPNDRFSAERPEGSISTLTIQRTEQRDSAMYRCASSLVSSLEQYFGPGTRLTVT.

This clone is a singleton in its sample. The chain couples TRBV5-4 to TRBJ2-2; D gene unclear. The CDR3 runs to 14 residues. In germline, CDR1 is SGHNT, CDR2 YYREEE (reference sequence). V gave up 0 bases and J gave up 1 base, with 4 bases separating them. CDR3 nucleotides: TGTGCCAGCAGCTTGGGGGGGAACACCGGGGAGCTGTTTTTT. This codes for CASSLGGNTGELFF.